This T cell receptor (beta chain) was identified during a study of cytomegalovirus exposure and HLA in healthy donors. Study context: A later analysis reported the approximately 120 validation repertoires used the same platform as the approximately 650 first-cohort repertoires. Study results and limitations: The study designated roughly 160 TCR beta chains cytomegalovirus-associated.

Generated by immunoSEQ multiplex PCR, the TCRdb table keeps only in-frame clones and is missing some. The data show 100,000 to 150,000 clones, 94% seen once. A remark on this clone: The antigen is unknown.

CDR3 length equals 15 residues. Between the trimmed V and J ends, which lost 4 bases and 6 bases, there was a span of 17 bases. Germline assignment: CDR1 MDHEN and CDR2 SYDVKM. The rearrangement joins TRBV28 to TRBJ2-3; tentatively, D is TRBD1 (6 bases). Sample: PBMCs. The TCR sequence derives from a woman under 30 in good health and CMV-seronegative. The CDR3: CASSSPGTTGDTQYF. Written as DNA, the CDR3 is TGTGCCAGCAGTTCCCCTGGGACAACCGGGGATACGCAGTATTTT.